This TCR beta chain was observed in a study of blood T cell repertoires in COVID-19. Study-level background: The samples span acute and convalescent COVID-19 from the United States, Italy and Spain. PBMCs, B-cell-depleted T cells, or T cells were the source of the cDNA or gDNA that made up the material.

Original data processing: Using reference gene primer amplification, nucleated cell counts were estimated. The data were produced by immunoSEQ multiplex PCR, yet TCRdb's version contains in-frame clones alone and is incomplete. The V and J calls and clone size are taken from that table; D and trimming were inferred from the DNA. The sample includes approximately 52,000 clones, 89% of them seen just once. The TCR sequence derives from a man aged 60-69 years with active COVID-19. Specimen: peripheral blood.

CDR3 DNA: TGTGCCAGCAGAAAAGTACCGACAGGGGCTTGCTCCTACGAGCAGTACTTC. Amino acid sequence: CASRKVPTGACSYEQYF. The V call is TRBV21-1, the J call TRBJ2-7; the table assigns TRBD1, which was not confirmed against the DNA. TRBV21-1 represents a pseudogene. This CDR3 is 17 amino acids long.